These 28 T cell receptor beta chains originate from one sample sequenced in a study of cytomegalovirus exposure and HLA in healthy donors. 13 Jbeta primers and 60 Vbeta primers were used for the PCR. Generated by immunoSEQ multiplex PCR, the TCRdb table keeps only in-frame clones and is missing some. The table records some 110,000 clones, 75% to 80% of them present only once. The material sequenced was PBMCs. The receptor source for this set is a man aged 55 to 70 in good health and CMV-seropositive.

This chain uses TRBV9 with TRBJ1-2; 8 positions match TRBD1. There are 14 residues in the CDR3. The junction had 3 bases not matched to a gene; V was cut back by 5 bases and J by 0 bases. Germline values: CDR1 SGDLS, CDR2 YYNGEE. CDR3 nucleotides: TGTGCCAGCAGGGGGACAGGAGCTAACTATGGCTACACCTTC. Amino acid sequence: CASRGTGANYGYTF.

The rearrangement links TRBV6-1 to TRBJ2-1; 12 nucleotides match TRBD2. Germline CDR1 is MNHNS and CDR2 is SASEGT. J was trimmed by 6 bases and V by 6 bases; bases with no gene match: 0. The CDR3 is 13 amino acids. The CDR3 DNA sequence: TGTGCCAGCAGGACTAGCGGGGGCAATGAGCAGTTCTTC. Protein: CASRTSGGNEQFF.

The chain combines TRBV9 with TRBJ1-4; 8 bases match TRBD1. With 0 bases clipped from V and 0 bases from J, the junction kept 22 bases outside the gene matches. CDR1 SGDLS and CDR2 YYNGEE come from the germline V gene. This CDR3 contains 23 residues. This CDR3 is CASSVAPPYPGTGPPTTNEKLFF. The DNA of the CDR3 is TGTGCCAGCAGCGTAGCCCCCCCTTACCCCGGGACAGGCCCCCCGACAACTAATGAAAAACTGTTTTTT.

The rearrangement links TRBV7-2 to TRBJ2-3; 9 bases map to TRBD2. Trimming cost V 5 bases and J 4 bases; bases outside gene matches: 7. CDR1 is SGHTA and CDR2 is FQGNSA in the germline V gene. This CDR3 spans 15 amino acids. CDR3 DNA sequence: TGTGCCAGCAGCATTAGCGGGGGCTCGCCAGATACGCAGTATTTT. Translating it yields CASSISGGSPDTQYF.

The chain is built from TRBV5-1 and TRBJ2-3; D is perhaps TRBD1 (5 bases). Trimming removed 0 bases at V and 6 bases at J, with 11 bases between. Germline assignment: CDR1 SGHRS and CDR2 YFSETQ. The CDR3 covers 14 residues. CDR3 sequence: CASSLDQGTDTQYF. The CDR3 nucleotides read TGCGCCAGCAGCTTGGACCAGGGAACGGATACGCAGTATTTT.

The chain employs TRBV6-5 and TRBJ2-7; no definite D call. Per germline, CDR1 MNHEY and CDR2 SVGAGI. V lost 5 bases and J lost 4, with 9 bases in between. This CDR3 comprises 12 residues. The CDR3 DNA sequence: TGTGCCAGCAGTGTCGACAAGTACGAGCAGTACTTC. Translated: CASSVDKYEQYF.

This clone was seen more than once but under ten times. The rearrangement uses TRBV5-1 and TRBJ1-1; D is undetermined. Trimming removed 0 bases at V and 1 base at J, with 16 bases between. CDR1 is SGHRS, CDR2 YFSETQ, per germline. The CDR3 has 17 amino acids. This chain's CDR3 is CASSLGSVGRANTEAFF. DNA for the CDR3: TGCGCCAGCAGCTTGGGGAGTGTGGGGAGGGCGAACACTGAAGCTTTCTTT.

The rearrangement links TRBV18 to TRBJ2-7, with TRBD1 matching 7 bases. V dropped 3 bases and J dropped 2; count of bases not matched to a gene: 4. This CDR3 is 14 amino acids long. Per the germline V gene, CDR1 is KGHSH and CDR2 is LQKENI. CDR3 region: CASSPRDRTYEQYF. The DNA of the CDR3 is TGTGCCAGCTCACCCCGGGACAGAACCTACGAGCAGTACTTC.

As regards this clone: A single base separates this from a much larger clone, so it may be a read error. CDR3 coding DNA: TGTGCCAGCAGCTTTGACAGGGGGAACACTGAAGCTTTCTTT. Translating it yields CASSFDRGNTEAFF. This rearrangement joins TRBV7-8 to TRBJ1-1, with TRBD1 matching over 8 bases. This CDR3 is built from 14 residues. In germline, CDR1 is SGHVS, CDR2 FQNEAQ. V was pared by 3 bases and J by 1 base, with 1 base of the junction left unmatched.

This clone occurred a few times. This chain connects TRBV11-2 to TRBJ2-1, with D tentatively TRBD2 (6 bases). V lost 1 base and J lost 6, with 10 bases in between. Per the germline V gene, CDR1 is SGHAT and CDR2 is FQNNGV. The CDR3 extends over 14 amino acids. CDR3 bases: TGTGCCAGCAGCTTAGGGGAGGCCTCCAATGAGCAGTTCTTC. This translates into CASSLGEASNEQFF.

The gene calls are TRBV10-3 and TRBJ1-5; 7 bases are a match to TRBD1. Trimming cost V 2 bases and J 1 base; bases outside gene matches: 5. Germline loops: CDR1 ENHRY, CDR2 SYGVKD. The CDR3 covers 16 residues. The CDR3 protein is CAISELGGQSNQPQHF. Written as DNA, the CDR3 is TGTGCCATCAGTGAGCTGGGGGGACAGAGCAATCAGCCCCAGCATTTT.

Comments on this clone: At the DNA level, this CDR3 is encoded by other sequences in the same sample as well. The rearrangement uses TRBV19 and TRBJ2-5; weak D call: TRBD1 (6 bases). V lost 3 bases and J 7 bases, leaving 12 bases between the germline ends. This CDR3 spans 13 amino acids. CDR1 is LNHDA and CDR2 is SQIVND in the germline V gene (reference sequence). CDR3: CASSMGAVGTQYF. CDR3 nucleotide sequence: TGTGCCAGTAGTATGGGGGCCGTAGGGACCCAGTACTTC.

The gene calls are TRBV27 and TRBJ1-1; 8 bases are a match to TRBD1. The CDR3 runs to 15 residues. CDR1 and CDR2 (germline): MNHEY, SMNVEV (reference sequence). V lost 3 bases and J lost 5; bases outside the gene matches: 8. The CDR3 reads CASSLMTGALTEAFF. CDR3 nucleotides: TGTGCCAGCAGTTTGATGACAGGGGCCCTTACTGAAGCTTTCTTT.

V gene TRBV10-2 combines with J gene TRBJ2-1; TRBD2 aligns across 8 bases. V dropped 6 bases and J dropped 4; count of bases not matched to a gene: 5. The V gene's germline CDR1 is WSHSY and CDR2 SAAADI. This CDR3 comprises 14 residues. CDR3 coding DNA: TGCGCCAGCAGACCGGGACTAGGTTACAATGAGCAGTTCTTC. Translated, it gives CASRPGLGYNEQFF.

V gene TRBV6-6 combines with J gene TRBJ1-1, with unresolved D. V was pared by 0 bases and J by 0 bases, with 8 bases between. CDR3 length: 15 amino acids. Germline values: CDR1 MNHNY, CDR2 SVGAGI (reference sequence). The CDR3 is CASSYSQKLNTEAFF. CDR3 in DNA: TGTGCCAGCAGTTACTCACAGAAACTGAACACTGAAGCTTTCTTT.

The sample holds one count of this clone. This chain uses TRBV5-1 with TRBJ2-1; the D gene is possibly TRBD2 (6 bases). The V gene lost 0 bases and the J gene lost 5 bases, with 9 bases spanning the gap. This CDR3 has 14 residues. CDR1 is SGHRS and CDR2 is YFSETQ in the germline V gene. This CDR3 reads CASSLGGVDNEQFF. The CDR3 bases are TGCGCCAGCAGCTTGGGGGGGGTCGACAATGAGCAGTTCTTC.

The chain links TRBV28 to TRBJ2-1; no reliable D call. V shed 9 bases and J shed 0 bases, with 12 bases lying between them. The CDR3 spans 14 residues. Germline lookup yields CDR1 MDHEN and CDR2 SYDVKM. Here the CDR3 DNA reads TGTGCCAGTCGCGCCCAAAGCTCCTACAATGAGCAGTTCTTC. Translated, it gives CASRAQSSYNEQFF.

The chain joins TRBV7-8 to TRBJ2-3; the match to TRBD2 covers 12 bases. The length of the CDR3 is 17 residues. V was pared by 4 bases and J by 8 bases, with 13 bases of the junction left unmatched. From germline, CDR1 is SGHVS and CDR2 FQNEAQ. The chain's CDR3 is CASSSRLAGVLLTTQYF. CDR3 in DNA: TGTGCCAGCAGCTCCCGACTAGCGGGGGTTCTCCTCACTACGCAGTATTTT.

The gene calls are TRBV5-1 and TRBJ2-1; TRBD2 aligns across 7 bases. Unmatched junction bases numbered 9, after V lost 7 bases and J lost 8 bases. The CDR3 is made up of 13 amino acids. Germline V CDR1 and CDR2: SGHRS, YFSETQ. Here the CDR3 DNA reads TGCGCCAGCTGGGCGGGGGTGCAAGATGAGCAGTTCTTC. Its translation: CASWAGVQDEQFF.

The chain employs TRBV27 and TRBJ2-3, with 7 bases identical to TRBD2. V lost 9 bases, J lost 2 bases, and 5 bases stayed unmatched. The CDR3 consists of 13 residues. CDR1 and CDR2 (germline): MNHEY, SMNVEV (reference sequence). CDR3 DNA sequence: TGTGCCAGTACCGGGACTAACACAGATACGCAGTATTTT. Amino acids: CASTGTNTDTQYF.

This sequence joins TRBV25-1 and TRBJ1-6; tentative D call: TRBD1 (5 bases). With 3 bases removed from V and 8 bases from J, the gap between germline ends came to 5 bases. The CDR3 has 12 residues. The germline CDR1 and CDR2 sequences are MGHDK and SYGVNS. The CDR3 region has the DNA TGTGCCAGCAGTGACAGGGATTCACCCCTCCACTTT. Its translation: CASSDRDSPLHF.

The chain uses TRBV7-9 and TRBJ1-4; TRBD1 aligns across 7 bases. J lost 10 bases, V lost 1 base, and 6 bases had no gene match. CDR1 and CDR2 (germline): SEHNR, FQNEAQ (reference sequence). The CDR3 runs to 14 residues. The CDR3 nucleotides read TGTGCCAGCAGCTTAGTAAACAGGGGAGGAAAACTGTTTTTT. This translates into CASSLVNRGGKLFF.

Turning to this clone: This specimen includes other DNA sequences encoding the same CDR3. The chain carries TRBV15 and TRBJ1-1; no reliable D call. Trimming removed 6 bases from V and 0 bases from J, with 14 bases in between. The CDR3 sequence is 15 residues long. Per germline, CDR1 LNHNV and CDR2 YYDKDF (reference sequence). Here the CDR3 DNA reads TGTGCCACCAGTCCAGGAGGAATTATGAACACTGAAGCTTTCTTT. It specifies CATSPGGIMNTEAFF.

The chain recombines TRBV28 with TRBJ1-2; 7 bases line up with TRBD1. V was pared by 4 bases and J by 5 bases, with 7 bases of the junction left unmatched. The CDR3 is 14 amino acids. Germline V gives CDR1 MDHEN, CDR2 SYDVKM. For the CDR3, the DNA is TGTGCCAGCAGTTCCCATGCAGGGGGGTATGGCTACACCTTC. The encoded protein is CASSSHAGGYGYTF.

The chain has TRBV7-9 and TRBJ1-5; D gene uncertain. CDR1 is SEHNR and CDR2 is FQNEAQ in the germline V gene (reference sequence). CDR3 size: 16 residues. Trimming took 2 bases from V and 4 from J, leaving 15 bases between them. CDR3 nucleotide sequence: TGTGCCAGCAGCTTATCGGGGATTGGTTCAAATCAGCCCCAGCATTTT. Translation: CASSLSGIGSNQPQHF.

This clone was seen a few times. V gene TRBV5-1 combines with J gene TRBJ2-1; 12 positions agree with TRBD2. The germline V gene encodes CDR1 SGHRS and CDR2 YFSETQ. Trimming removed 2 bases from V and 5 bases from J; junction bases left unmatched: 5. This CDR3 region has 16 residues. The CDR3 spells CASSLSPSGGDNEQFF. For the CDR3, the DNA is TGCGCCAGCAGCTTATCGCCTAGCGGGGGGGACAATGAGCAGTTCTTC.

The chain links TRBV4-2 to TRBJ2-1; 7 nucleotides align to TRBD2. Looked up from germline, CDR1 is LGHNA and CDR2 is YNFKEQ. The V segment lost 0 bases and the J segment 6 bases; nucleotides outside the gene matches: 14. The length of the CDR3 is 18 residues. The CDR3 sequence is CASSQEVTGSWGGNEQFF. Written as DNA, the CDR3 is TGTGCCAGCAGCCAAGAGGTAACTGGATCATGGGGGGGCAATGAGCAGTTCTTC.

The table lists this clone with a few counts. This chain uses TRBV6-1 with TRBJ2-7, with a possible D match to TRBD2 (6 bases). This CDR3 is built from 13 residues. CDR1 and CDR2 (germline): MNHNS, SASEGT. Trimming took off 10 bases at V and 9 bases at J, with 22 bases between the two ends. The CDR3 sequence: CATSRNRAGGQYF. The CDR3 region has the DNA TGTGCCACATCACGGAACAGAGCCGGGGGGCAGTACTTC.